This TCR beta chain was profiled in a study of shared clonotypes between healthy human individuals. Study details: A couple of women and a few men aged 18 to 49 served as donors.

The healthy adult donors were HIV-negative and reported no recent acute infections or vaccinations. Caucasian adults residing in Nashville, Tennessee made up all the donors. CDR3 size: 18 residues. After removal of 5 bases from V and 7 bases from J, the junction contained 16 bases not matched to a gene. From germline, CDR1 is SEHNR and CDR2 FQNEAQ (reference sequence). TCRdb keeps only in-frame clones here, not all; method: immunoSEQ multiplex PCR. The sample contains a few hundred thousand clones, 70% to 75% of which appear only once. The gene calls are TRBV7-9 and TRBJ2-1; the match to TRBD2 covers 11 bases. This clonotype was sampled from a man between 25 and 39 years old in good health. Sequencing used memory CD4+ T cells sorted from blood. Subset described: CD45RA-negative fraction. The CDR3 nucleotides are TGTGCCAGCAGCCCTCGCGGTGGGGGAACTAGCGGGAGTAATGAGCAGTTCTTC. Encoded protein: CASSPRGGGTSGSNEQFF.